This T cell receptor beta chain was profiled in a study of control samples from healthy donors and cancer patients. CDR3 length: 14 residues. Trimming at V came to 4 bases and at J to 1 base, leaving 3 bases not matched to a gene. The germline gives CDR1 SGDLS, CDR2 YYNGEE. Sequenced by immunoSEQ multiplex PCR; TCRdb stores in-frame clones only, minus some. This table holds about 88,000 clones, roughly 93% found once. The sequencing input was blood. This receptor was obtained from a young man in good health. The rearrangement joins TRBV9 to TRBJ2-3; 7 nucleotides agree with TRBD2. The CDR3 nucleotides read TGTGCCAGCAGCCCGAGCGGGGGCACAGATACGCAGTATTTT. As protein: CASSPSGGTDTQYF.